The present TCR beta chain was sequenced within a study of siplizumab effects on memory and regulatory T cells. TCRdb's table, derived via immunoSEQ multiplex PCR, lists solely in-frame clones and lacks some. The top ten hold 0.031% of the sample, which has 94,000 or so clones, roughly 95% seen once. This clone came up once. Its target is not known. This CDR3 spans 13 amino acids. Germline V gives CDR1 LGHNA, CDR2 YSLEER. V was shortened by 1 base and J by 13 bases, with 14 bases between the two germline ends. General observations from the study: It seemed that naive T cells were more diverse than memory cells and were major contributors to the alloresponse. Tregs proliferating in siplizumab cultures lacked confirmation of their suppressive function. Siplizumab significantly lowered the alloreactive sequences that could be traced to unstimulated CD4+ memory cells. Many proliferating CD4+ or CD8+ clones remained unclassified. Roughly 75-97% of them could not be assigned either a naive or a memory phenotype.

Sequences were obtained from naive CD4+ T cells sorted from blood. The V gene is TRBV4-3, the J gene TRBJ2-1; no firm D call. This sequence originates from a human donor in good health. Written as DNA, the CDR3 is TGCGCCAGCAGCCAAGCGCTAGAAAACTCCCAGTTCTTC. This codes for CASSQALENSQFF.